This TCR delta chain emerged from a study of γδ T cells in repeated Plasmodium falciparum infection. Findings and limits, study-wide: Malian children's Vdelta2-negative repertoires appeared more expanded and less diverse than Australians'. Many TCRgamma sequences overlapped between individuals in stable Vgamma9/Vdelta2+ repertoires.

This clone is medium-sized. Its antigen is not known. Distinct nucleotide sequences in the sample also encode this CDR3. TRG and TRD sequences were obtained from every sorted gammadelta sample. TCRdb re-called clones from the multiplex PCR reads via CATT. The table has some 51,000 delta-chain clones, 1.9% seen once. Bulk repertoires came from Vgamma9/Vdelta2+ or Vdelta2-negative gammadelta T cells flow-sorted from PBMC. Germline loops: CDR1 GEAIGNYY, CDR2 EKD. Deletions cut 0 bases from V and 2 bases from J, with 10 bases between. This CDR3 contains 17 residues. The V call is TRDV2, the J call TRDJ3; no clear D. The TCR originated in a pool of human donors (malaria-infected and uninfected, not separated). The sample comprised gamma-delta T cells from blood. The DNA for the CDR3 is TGTGCCTGTGACACCGTAAAGGGCGCCTGGGACACCCGACAGATGTTTTTC. Translation gives CACDTVKGAWDTRQMFF.